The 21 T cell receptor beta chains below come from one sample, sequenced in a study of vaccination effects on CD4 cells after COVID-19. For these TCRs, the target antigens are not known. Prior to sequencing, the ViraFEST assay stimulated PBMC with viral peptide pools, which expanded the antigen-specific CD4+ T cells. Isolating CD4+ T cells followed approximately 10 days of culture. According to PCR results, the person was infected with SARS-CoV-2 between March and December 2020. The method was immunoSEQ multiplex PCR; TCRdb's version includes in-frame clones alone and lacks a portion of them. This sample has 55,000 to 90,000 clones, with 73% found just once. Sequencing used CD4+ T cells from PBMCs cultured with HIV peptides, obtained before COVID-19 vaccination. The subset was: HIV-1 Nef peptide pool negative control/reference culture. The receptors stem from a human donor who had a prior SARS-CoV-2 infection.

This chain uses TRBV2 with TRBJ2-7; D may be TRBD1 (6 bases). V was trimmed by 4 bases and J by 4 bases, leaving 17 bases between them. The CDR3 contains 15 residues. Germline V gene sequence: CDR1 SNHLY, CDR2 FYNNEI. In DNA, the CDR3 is TGTGCCAGCAGTGTTACGGGACACAAGTTATACGAGCAGTACTTC. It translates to CASSVTGHKLYEQYF.

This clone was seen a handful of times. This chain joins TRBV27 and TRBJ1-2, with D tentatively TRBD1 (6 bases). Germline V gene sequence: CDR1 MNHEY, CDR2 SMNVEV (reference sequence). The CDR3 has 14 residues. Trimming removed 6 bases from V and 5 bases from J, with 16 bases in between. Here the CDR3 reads CASRPGQRGYGYTF. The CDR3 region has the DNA TGTGCCAGCAGGCCGGGACAAAGGGGGTATGGCTACACCTTC.

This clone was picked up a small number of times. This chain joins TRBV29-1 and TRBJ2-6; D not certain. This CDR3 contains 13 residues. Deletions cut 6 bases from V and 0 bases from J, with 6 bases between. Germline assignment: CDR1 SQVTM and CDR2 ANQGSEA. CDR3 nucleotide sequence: TGCAGCGTCTTCTACTCTGGGGCCAACGTCCTGACTTTC. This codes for CSVFYSGANVLTF. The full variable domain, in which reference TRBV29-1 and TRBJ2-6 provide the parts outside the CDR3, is SAVISQKPSRDICQRGTSLTIQCQVDSQVTMMFWYRQQPGQSLTLIATANQGSEATYESGFVIDKFPISRPNLTFSTLTVSNMSPEDSSIYLCSVFYSGANVLTFGAGSRLTVL.

CDR3 residues: CADRADTQYF. The CDR3, as DNA: TGTGCCGACAGAGCAGATACGCAGTATTTT. The chain links TRBV5-6 to TRBJ2-3; D is perhaps TRBD1 (5 bases). Germline values: CDR1 SGHDT, CDR2 YYEEEE. There are 10 residues in the CDR3. V was trimmed by 10 bases and J by 4 bases, leaving 7 bases between them.

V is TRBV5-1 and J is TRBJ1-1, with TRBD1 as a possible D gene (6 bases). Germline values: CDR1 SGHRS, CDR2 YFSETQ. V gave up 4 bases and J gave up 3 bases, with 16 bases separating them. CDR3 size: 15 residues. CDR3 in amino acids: CASSTWGLADTEAFF. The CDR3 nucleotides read TGCGCCAGCAGCACATGGGGGCTGGCGGACACTGAAGCTTTCTTT. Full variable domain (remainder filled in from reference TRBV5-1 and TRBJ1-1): KAGVTQTPRYLIKTRGQQVTLSCSPISGHRSVSWYQQTPGQGLQFLFEYFSETQRNKGNFPGRFSGRQFSNSRSEMNVSTLELGDSALYLCASSTWGLADTEAFFGQGTRLTVV.

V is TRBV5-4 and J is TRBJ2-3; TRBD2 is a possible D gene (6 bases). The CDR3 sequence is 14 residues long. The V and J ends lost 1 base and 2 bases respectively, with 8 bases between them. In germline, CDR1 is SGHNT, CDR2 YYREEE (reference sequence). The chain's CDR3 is CASSLRTTTDTQYF. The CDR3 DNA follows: TGTGCCAGCAGCTTGAGGACTACCACAGATACGCAGTATTTT.

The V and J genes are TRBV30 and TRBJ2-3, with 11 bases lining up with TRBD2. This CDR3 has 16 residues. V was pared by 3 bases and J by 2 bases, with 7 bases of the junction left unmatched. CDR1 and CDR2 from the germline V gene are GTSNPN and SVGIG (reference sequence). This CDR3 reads CAWSPGLAVITDTQYF. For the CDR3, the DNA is TGTGCCTGGAGCCCGGGACTAGCGGTGATCACAGATACGCAGTATTTT.

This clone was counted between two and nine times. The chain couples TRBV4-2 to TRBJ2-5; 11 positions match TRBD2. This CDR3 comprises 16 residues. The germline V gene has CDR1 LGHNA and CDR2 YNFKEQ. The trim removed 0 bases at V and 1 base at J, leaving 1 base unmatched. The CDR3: CASSQDLAGGQETQYF. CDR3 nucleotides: TGTGCCAGCAGCCAAGATCTAGCGGGGGGCCAAGAGACCCAGTACTTC.

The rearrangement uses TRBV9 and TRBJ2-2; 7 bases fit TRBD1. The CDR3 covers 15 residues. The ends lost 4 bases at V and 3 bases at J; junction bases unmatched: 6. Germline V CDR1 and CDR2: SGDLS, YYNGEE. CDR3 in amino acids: CASSPRQGDTGELFF. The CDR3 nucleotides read TGTGCCAGCAGCCCCCGACAGGGAGACACCGGGGAGCTGTTTTTT.

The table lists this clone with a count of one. CDR3 in DNA: TGCGCCAGCAGCTTGGGTAGGGACAGGGGGCCTGAGAACAATGAGCAGTTCTTC. Protein sequence: CASSLGRDRGPENNEQFF. The rearrangement uses TRBV5-1 and TRBJ2-1, with 12 nucleotides matching TRBD1. Germline trimming cut 0 bases from V and 5 bases from J; bases unmatched to any gene: 9. This CDR3 has 18 residues. CDR1 and CDR2 from the germline V gene are SGHRS and YFSETQ.

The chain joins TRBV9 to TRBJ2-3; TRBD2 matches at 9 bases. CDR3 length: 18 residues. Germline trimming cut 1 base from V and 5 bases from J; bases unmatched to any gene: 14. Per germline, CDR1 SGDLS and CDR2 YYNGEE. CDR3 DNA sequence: TGTGCCAGCAGCGTATTCGGTGGTGGCGGGAGGGGTGTAGATACGCAGTATTTT. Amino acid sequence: CASSVFGGGGRGVDTQYF.

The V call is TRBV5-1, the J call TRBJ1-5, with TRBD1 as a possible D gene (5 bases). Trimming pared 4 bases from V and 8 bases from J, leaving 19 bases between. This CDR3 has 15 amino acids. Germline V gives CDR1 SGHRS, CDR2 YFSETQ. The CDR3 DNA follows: TGCGCCAGCAGCCCAGACAGCTACACCCTAGAGCCCCAGCATTTT. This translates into CASSPDSYTLEPQHF. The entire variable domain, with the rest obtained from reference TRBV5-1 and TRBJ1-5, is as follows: KAGVTQTPRYLIKTRGQQVTLSCSPISGHRSVSWYQQTPGQGLQFLFEYFSETQRNKGNFPGRFSGRQFSNSRSEMNVSTLELGDSALYLCASSPDSYTLEPQHFGDGTRLSIL.

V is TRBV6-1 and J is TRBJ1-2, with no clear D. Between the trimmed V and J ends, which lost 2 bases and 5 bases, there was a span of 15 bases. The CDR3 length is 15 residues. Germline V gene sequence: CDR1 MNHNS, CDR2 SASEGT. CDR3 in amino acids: CASSEYAFLRYGYTF. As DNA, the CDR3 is TGTGCCAGCAGTGAATATGCATTCTTGAGGTATGGCTACACCTTC.

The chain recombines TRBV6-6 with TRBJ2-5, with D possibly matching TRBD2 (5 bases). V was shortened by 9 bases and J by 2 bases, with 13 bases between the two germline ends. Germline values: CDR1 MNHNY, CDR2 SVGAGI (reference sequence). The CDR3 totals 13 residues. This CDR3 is CASKDGKQETQYF. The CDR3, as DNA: TGTGCCAGTAAGGACGGGAAACAAGAGACCCAGTACTTC.

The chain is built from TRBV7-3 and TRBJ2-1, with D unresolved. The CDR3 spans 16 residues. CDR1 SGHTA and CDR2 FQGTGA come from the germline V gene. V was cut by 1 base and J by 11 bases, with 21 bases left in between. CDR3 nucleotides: TGTGCCAGCAGCTTAAAAGCCCCCTCCCTGGCAACCCAGCAGTTCTTC. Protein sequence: CASSLKAPSLATQQFF.

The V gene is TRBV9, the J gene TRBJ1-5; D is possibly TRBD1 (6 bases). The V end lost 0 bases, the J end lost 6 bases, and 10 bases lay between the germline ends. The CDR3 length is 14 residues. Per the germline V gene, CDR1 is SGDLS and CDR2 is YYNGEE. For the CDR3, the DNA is TGTGCCAGCAGCGTAGACAGGGAGGTTCAGCCCCAGCATTTT. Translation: CASSVDREVQPQHF.

CDR3 sequence: CASKGLRGIATNEKLFF. As DNA, the CDR3 is TGTGCCAGCAAGGGATTAAGGGGGATTGCAACTAATGAAAAACTGTTTTTT. The chain has TRBV2 and TRBJ1-4, with D tentatively TRBD1 (6 bases). The germline CDR1 and CDR2 sequences are SNHLY and FYNNEI. The CDR3 loop spans 17 amino acids. V lost 7 bases and J lost 0, with 18 bases in between.

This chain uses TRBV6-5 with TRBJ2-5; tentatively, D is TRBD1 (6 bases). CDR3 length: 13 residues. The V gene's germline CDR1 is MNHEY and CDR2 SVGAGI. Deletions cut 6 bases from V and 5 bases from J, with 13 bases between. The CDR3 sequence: CASRRQEGETQYF. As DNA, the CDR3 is TGTGCCAGCAGAAGACAGGAAGGGGAGACCCAGTACTTC.

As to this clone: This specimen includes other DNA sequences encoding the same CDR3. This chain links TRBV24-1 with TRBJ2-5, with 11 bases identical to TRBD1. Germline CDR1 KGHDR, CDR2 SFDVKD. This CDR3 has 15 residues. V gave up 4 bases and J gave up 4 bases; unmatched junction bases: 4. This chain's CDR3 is CATSDPGQGGETQYF. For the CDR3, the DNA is TGTGCCACCAGTGACCCGGGACAGGGGGGAGAGACCCAGTACTTC.

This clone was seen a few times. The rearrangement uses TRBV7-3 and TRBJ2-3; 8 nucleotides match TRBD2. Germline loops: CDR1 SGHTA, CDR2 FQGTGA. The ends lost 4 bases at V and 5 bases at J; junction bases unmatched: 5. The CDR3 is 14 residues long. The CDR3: CASSSGLEGDTQYF. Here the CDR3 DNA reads TGTGCCAGCAGCTCGGGACTAGAGGGAGATACGCAGTATTTT.

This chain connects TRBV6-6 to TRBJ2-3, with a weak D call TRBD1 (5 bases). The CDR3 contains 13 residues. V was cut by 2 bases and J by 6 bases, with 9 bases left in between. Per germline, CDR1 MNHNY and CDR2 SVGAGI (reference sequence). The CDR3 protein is CASSYVTADTQYF. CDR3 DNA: TGTGCCAGCAGTTACGTGACAGCGGATACGCAGTATTTT.